This T cell receptor (beta chain) was captured in a study of cytomegalovirus exposure and HLA in healthy donors. CDR1 and CDR2 from the germline V gene are SSHAT and FNYEAQ (reference sequence). CDR3 length equals 16 residues. A remark on this clone: A read error may produce the germline difference seen at one junction end.

In the PCR, 60 Vbeta and 13 Jbeta primers were used. Method: immunoSEQ multiplex PCR; TCRdb's copy keeps in-frame clones and lacks some. The sample carries around 70,000 clones, 86% recorded once. This sequence joins TRBV7-7 and TRBJ2-2; the match to TRBD2 covers 11 bases. This TCR derives from a woman in her twenties or thirties in good health and CMV-seronegative. The sequencing sample was made of PBMCs. The DNA for the CDR3 is TGTGCTAGCAGCTTAGAGGCTAGCGGGAGGTCCGGGGAGCTGTTTTTT. Translated: CASSLEASGRSGELFF.